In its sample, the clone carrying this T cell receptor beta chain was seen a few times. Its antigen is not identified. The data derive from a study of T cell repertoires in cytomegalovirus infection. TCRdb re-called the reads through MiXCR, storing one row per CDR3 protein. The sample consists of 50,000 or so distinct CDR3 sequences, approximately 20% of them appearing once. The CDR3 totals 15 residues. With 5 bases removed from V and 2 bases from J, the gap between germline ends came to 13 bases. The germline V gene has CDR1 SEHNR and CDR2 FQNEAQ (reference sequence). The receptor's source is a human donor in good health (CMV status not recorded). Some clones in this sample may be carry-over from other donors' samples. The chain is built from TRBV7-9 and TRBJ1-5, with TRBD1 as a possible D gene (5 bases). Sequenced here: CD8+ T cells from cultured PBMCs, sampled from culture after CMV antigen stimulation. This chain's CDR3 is CASSRAGSGNQPQHF. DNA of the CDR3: TGTGCCAGCAGCCGCGCAGGGAGCGGCAATCAGCCCCAGCATTTT.